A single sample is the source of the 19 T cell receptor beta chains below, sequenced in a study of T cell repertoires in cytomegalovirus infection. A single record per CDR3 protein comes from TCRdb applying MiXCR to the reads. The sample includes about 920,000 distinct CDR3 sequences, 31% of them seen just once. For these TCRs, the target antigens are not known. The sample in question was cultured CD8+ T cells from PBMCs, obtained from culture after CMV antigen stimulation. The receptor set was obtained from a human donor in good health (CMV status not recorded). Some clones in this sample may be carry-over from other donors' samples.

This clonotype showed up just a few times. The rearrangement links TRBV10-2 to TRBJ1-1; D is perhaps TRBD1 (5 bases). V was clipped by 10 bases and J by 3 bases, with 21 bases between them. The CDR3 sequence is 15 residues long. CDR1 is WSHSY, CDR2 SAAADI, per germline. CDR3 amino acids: CAISPYRGEDTEAFF. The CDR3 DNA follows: TGCGCCATCTCTCCCTACCGGGGCGAGGACACTGAAGCTTTCTTT.

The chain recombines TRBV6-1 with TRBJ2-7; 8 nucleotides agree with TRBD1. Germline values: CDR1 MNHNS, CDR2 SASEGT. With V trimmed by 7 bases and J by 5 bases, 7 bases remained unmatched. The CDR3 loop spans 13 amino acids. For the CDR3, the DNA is TGTGCCAGCAATTCTCCGACAGGGGACGAGCAGTACGTC. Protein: CASNSPTGDEQYV.

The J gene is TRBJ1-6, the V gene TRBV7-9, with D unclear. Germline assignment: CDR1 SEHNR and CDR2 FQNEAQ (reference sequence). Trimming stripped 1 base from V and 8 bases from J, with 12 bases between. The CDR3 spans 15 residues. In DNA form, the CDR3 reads TGTGCCAGCAGCTTAGTGAAGGGTCTTGATTCACCCCTCCACTTT. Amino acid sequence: CASSLVKGLDSPLHF.

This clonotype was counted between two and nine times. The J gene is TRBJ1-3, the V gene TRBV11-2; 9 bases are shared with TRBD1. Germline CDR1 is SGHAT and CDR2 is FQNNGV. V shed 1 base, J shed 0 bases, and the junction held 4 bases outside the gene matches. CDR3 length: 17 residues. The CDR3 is CASSLAGQGLSGNTIYF. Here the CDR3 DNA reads TGTGCCAGCAGCTTAGCCGGACAGGGGCTCTCTGGAAACACCATATATTTT.

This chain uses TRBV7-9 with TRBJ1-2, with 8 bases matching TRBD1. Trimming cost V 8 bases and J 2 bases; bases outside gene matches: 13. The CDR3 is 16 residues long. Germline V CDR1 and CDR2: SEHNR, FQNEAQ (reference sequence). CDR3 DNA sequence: TGTGCCAGCTTACTACCGGCGGGACAGGAGAACTATGGCTACACCTTC. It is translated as CASLLPAGQENYGYTF.

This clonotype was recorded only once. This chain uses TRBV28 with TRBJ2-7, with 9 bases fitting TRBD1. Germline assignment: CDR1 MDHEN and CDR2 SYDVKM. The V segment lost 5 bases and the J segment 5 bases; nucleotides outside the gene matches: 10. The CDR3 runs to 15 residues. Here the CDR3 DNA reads TGTGCCAGCAGTACGGGACAGGGTTATACCGACGAGCAGTACGTC. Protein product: CASSTGQGYTDEQYV.

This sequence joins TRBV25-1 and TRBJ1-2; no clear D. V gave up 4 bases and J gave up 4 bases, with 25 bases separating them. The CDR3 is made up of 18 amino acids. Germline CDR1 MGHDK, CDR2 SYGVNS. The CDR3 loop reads CASSAPLFLPRDGYGYTF. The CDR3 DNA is TGTGCCAGCAGTGCCCCTTTATTCTTGCCCCGGGATGGCTATGGCTACACCTTC.

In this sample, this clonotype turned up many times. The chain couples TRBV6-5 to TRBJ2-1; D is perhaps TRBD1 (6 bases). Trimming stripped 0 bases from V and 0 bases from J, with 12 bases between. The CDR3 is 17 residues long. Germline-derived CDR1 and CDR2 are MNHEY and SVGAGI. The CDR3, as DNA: TGTGCCAGCAGTTACTCGATGCCAGGGGACTCCTACAATGAGCAGTTCTTC. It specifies CASSYSMPGDSYNEQFF.

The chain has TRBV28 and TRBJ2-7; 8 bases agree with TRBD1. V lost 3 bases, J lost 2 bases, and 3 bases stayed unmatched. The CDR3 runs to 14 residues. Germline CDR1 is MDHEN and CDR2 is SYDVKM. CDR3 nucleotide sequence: TGTGCCAGCAGTTTCGGCAGGGGGCCCTACGAGCAGTACGTC. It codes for CASSFGRGPYEQYV.

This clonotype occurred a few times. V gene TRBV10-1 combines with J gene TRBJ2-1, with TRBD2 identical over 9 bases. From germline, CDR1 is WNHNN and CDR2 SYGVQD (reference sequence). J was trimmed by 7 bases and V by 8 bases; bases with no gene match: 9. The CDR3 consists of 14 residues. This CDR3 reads CASPLGGGENEQFF. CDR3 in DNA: TGCGCCAGCCCTCTGGGCGGGGGGGAGAATGAGCAGTTCTTC.

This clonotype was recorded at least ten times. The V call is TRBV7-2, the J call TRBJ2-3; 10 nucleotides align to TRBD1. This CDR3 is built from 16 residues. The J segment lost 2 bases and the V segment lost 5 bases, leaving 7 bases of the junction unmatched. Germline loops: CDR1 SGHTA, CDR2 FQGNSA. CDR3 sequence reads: CASSNRDRGLTDTQYF. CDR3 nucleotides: TGTGCCAGCAGCAACCGGGACAGGGGTCTCACAGATACGCAGTATTTT.

For the CDR3, the DNA is TGTGCCAGCAGCGTAGAAGGGGGGGAGACCCAGTACTTC. This sequence encodes CASSVEGGETQYF. The J gene is TRBJ2-5, the V gene TRBV9, with D possibly called TRBD1 or TRBD2 (6 bases each). CDR3 length: 13 amino acids. Trimming left V 0 bases short and J 5 bases short, with 8 bases between. The V gene's germline CDR1 is SGDLS and CDR2 YYNGEE.

CDR3 nucleotides: TGTGCCAGCAGCCAATACAGGGTGAATGAGCAGTTCTTC. It is translated as CASSQYRVNEQFF. The chain couples TRBV16 to TRBJ2-1; possibly TRBD1 for D (6 bases). CDR1 and CDR2 from the germline V gene are KGHSY and FQNENV. The CDR3 has 13 amino acids. Trimming took off 1 base at V and 7 bases at J, with 8 bases between the two ends. Supplemented by reference TRBV16 and TRBJ2-1, the full variable domain reads GEEVAQTPKHLVRGEGQKAKLYCAPIKGHSYVFWYQQVLKNEFKFLISFQNENVFDETGMPKERFSAKCLPNSPCSLEIQATKLEDSAVYFCASSQYRVNEQFFGPGTRLTVL.

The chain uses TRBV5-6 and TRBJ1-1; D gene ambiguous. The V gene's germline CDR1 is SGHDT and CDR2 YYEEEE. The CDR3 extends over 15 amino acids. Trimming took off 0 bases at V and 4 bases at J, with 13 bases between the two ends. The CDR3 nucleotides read TGTGCCAGCAGCTTGGGGACGGGAGACTTCACTGAAGCTTTCTTT. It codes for CASSLGTGDFTEAFF.

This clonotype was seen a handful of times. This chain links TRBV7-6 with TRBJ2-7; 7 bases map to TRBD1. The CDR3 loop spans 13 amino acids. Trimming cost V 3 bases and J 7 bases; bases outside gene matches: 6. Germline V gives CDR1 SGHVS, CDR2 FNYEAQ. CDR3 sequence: CASSFAGGSEQYF. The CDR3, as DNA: TGTGCCAGCAGCTTCGCAGGGGGAAGTGAGCAGTACTTC.

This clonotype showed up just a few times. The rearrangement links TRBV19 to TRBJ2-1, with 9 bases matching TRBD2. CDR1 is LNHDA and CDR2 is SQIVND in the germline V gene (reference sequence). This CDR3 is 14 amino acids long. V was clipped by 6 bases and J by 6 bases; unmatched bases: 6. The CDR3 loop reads CASSLGLALNEQFF. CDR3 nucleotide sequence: TGTGCCAGTAGCCTGGGACTAGCCCTCAATGAGCAGTTCTTC.

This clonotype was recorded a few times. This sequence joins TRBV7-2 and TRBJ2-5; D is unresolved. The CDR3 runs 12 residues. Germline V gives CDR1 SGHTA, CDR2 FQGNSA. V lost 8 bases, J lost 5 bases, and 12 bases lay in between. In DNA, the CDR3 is TGTGCCAGCCAAAAGCCACCGGAGACCCAGTACTTC. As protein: CASQKPPETQYF.

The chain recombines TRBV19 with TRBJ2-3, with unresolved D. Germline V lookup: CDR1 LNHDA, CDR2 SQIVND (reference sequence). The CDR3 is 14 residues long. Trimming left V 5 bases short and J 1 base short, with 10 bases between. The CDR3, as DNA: TGTGCCAGTAGTGCCGTAGGGCGCACAGATACGCAGTATTTT. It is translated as CASSAVGRTDTQYF.

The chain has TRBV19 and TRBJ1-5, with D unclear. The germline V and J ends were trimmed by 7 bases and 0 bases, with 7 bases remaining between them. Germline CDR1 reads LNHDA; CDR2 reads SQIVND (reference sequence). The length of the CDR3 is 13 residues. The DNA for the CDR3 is TGTGCCAGTATGGAGAATAGCAATCAGCCCCAGCATTTT. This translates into CASMENSNQPQHF.